Listed below are T cell receptor beta chains from one sample, sequenced in a study of blood T cell repertoires in COVID-19. Sequenced by immunoSEQ multiplex PCR; TCRdb stores in-frame clones only, minus some. Seen here are under 200,000 clones, roughly 88% observed once, and the top ten hold 2.5% to 3%. Specimen: peripheral blood. The receptors stem from a woman between 55 and 75 years old with acute or convalescent COVID-19. Each CDR3 is given with its conserved first and last residue. Each record gives: CDR3 DNA, CDR3 protein, V gene, J gene, clone size, D gene. A D gene is named only where the DNA matches it firmly. Clone size is stated in some rows and not others, as once, few, many or a class when expanded.

TGTGCCACTGGGACTACCCCCTACAATGAGCAGTTCTTC	CATGTTPYNEQFF	TRBV6-5	TRBJ2-1	.	TRBD2
TGTGCCAGCAGCTTAGGATTAGCCCAGCATTTT	CASSLGLAQHF	TRBV7-9	TRBJ1-5	.	.
TGTGCCAGCAGTCCGGGACTAGGCTACGAGCAGTACTTC	CASSPGLGYEQYF	TRBV27	TRBJ2-7	.	TRBD2
TGTGCCAGCAGTTTGTCAGGGGTTATGGGCACTGAAGCTTTCTTT	CASSLSGVMGTEAFF	TRBV27	TRBJ1-1	once	.
TGTGCCAGTCGACTAGCGGGGTCCACAGATACGCAGTATTTT	CASRLAGSTDTQYF	TRBV27	TRBJ2-3	.	TRBD2
TGCGCCAGCAGCTTGAGTGGGGCCAAGTACAATGAGCAGTTCTTC	CASSLSGAKYNEQFF	TRBV5-1	TRBJ2-1	.	.
TGTGCCCGTCATTGTACAGGGATAGGCACCGGGGAGCTGTTTTTT	CARHCTGIGTGELFF	TRBV25-1	TRBJ2-2	.	.
TGTGCCAGCATACAGGGGGGATTGTTAGGGAACACTGAAGCTTTCTTT	CASIQGGLLGNTEAFF	TRBV27	TRBJ1-1	.	TRBD1
TGTGCCAGCTCACCGTCTTCAGGGGGCAGGGAAGCTTTCTTT	CASSPSSGGREAFF	TRBV18	TRBJ1-1	.	TRBD1
TGTGCCAGCAGTTTTGACAGGGTCGGTGGCTACACCTTC	CASSFDRVGGYTF	TRBV12-3/TRBV12-4	TRBJ1-2	.	TRBD1
TGTGCCAGCAGACGGACTGAGTTGAGTGAAGCTTTCTTT	CASRRTELSEAFF	TRBV6-5	TRBJ1-1	.	.
TGTGCCAGTAGTCAGGCGGTACTAGCTGGGGCCACAGATACGCAGTATTTT	CASSQAVLAGATDTQYF	TRBV19	TRBJ2-3	.	.
TGCGCCAGCAGCCAAGAGACAGGGACTCAGCCCCAGCATTTT	CASSQETGTQPQHF	TRBV4-3	TRBJ1-5	.	TRBD1
TGTGCCAGCAGCTTCACAGGGGGCGCAGGAAACACTGAAGCTTTCTTT	CASSFTGGAGNTEAFF	TRBV11-3	TRBJ1-1	.	TRBD1
TGTGCCAGCTCCCTCTCGCCACAAGTTGACACTGAAGCTTTCTTT	CASSLSPQVDTEAFF	TRBV7-2	TRBJ1-1	.	.
TGTGCCAGCAGTTTAGGAGGGCACGATACGCAGTATTTT	CASSLGGHDTQYF	TRBV27	TRBJ2-3	.	.
TGTGCCAGCAGTGAGTCAGGGGACGAGCAGTACTTC	CASSESGDEQYF	TRBV6-1	TRBJ2-7	.	.
TGTGCCAGCAGCGTAGCGACGACAGGTGATTCACCCCTCCACTTT	CASSVATTGDSPLHF	TRBV9	TRBJ1-6	.	.
TGTGCCACCCTGGTCCTTCAGGGCTCTGGCTACACCTTC	CATLVLQGSGYTF	TRBV2	TRBJ1-2	.	.
TGTGCCAGCAGCTTCCCGGGGGGACGGGAGAAGACCCAGTACTTC	CASSFPGGREKTQYF	TRBV5-4	TRBJ2-5	.	TRBD2
TGTGCCAGCAGTTTGAGCTCTGGGGCCAACGTCCTGACTTTC	CASSLSSGANVLTF	TRBV27	TRBJ2-6	.	.
TGTGCCAGCAGAAAACCGGGACAGGGGGTGGAGCAGTACTTC	CASRKPGQGVEQYF	TRBV6-5	TRBJ2-7	.	TRBD1
TGCGCCAGCAGCCTCCAAGGATCCGCGGGTGAAAAACTGTTTTTT	CASSLQGSAGEKLFF	TRBV5-1	TRBJ1-4	.	.
TGTGCCAGCAGCCAAGTTTACAGGGCCTATAGCAATCAGCCCCAGCATTTT	CASSQVYRAYSNQPQHF	TRBV3-1/TRBV3-2	TRBJ1-5	.	.
TGCGCCAGCAGTCCCGACAGGGCCCGGAATTCACCCCTCCACTTT	CASSPDRARNSPLHF	TRBV10-1	TRBJ1-6	.	TRBD1
TGTGCCAGCAGCCCCAAGGGAGGGGGCTACACCTTC	CASSPKGGGYTF	TRBV11-2	TRBJ1-2	.	.
TGTGCCAGCAGCTTGGTACAGGGTACCGGGGAGCTGTTTTTT	CASSLVQGTGELFF	TRBV5-4	TRBJ2-2	.	.
TGTGCTAGTGCTAGAGCCAACACAGATACGCAGTATTTT	CASARANTDTQYF	TRBV12-5	TRBJ2-3	.	.
TGCGCCAGCAGCTTGGTCGGGGTGGCCTATGGCTACACCTTC	CASSLVGVAYGYTF	TRBV5-1	TRBJ1-2	.	.
TGTGCCAGCAGCCCGGGACTCGAGAATGGCTACACCTTC	CASSPGLENGYTF	TRBV5-6	TRBJ1-2	.	.
TGTGCCATCAGTGGGACAGGGTCCTCCTACGAGCAGTACTTC	CAISGTGSSYEQYF	TRBV10-3	TRBJ2-7	.	TRBD1
TGTGCCAGCAGCCCCGGACAGATACAGTATAATTCACCCCTCCACTTT	CASSPGQIQYNSPLHF	TRBV7-2	TRBJ1-6	.	.
TGTGCCAGCACCAAACAGGGGGCTAACACCGGGGAGCTGTTTTTT	CASTKQGANTGELFF	TRBV2	TRBJ2-2	.	TRBD1
TGTGCCAGCAGTGAGGGGCCTGTGGATTCACCCCTCCACTTT	CASSEGPVDSPLHF	TRBV2	TRBJ1-6	few	.
TGTGCCAGCTCATCCAGACAGTACAATGAGCAGTTCTTC	CASSSRQYNEQFF	TRBV18	TRBJ2-1	.	.
TGTGCCAGCAGCCAGGGGAGTGCTGTCGGCTACACCTTC	CASSQGSAVGYTF	TRBV3-1/TRBV3-2	TRBJ1-2	.	.
TGCAGCGTCGGAGGGACCCTATCCTACAATGAGCAGTTCTTC	CSVGGTLSYNEQFF	TRBV29-1	TRBJ2-1	.	.
TGTGCCAGTAGTACTAGCGAACAAGAGACCCAGTACTTC	CASSTSEQETQYF	TRBV19	TRBJ2-5	.	.
TGTGCCAGCAGCGTTCCGGGACAGTCAAACTATGGCTACACCTTC	CASSVPGQSNYGYTF	TRBV5-6	TRBJ1-2	.	TRBD1
TGTGCCAGCCGCTTTGTTGGCAGGGGGGAAGAGACCCAGTACTTC	CASRFVGRGEETQYF	TRBV27	TRBJ2-5	.	.
TGTGCCAGCAGTTCCGACAGGGGGCAGTTCTTC	CASSSDRGQFF	TRBV12-3/TRBV12-4	TRBJ2-1	.	TRBD1
TGTGCCAGCAGGGGGGGAGCTTTAGGGCAGCCCCAGCATTTT	CASRGGALGQPQHF	TRBV6-5	TRBJ1-5	.	.
TGTGCCAGCAGTTTGAGGGATCAGCCGTACGAGCAGTACTTC	CASSLRDQPYEQYF	TRBV28	TRBJ2-7	.	.
TGTGCCAGCAGCTTAACGGGGGGATCAGATACGCAGTATTTT	CASSLTGGSDTQYF	TRBV7-3	TRBJ2-3	.	.
TGTGCCAGCAGCCTAAACCTACAGGGAAAACTGTTTTTT	CASSLNLQGKLFF	TRBV2	TRBJ1-4	.	.
TGTGCCAGCAGCTTAGGGGGCTCCGAGCAGTACTTC	CASSLGGSEQYF	TRBV7-2	TRBJ2-7	once	.
TGTGCCAGTAGTCCCCTCGGGAGACATGAAGCTTTCTTT	CASSPLGRHEAFF	TRBV19	TRBJ1-1	few	.
TGTGCCAGCAGCCCGCTAACCGGGGAGCTGTTTTTT	CASSPLTGELFF	TRBV7-6	TRBJ2-2	few	.
TGTGCCAGCAGTTACTGGGGCAACTATGGCTACACCTTC	CASSYWGNYGYTF	TRBV6-2/TRBV6-3	TRBJ1-2	.	.
TGTGCCAGCAGCCATAGGACTAGCGGGGGAACAGATACGCAGTATTTT	CASSHRTSGGTDTQYF	TRBV7-2	TRBJ2-3	.	TRBD2
TGTGCCAGCAGCTCGTACGGCGGGGAAGACTACGAGCAGTACTTC	CASSSYGGEDYEQYF	TRBV5-4	TRBJ2-7	.	.
TGTGCCAGCAGCGAGGGGACTTCAAGGCCGCAGTATTTT	CASSEGTSRPQYF	TRBV7-3	TRBJ2-3	.	.
TGTGCCACCAGTGATCCTAGAAGTACGGACAATGAGCAGTTCTTC	CATSDPRSTDNEQFF	TRBV24-1	TRBJ2-1	medium-sized	.
TGTGCCAGCAGCTCTCTACTAGCGGGGGGCCACTCCAATGAGCAGTTCTTC	CASSSLLAGGHSNEQFF	TRBV13	TRBJ2-1	few	TRBD2